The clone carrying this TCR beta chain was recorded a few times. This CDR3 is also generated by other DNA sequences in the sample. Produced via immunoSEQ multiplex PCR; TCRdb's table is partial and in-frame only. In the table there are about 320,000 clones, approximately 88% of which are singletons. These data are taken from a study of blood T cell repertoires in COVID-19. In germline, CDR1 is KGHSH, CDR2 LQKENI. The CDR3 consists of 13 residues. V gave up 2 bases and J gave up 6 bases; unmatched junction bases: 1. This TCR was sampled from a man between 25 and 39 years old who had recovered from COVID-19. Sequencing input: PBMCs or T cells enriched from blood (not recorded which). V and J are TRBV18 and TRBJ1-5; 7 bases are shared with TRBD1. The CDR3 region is CASSPDRAQPQHF. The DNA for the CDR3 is TGTGCCAGCTCACCAGACAGGGCTCAGCCCCAGCATTTT.